Reported below is one TCR beta chain. The antigen it binds to is not known. No quality values exist for individual bases; no much larger clone is one base distant. The germline V end is reduced by 1 base and the J end by 5 bases; junction bases left unmatched: 15. The CDR3 holds 18 amino acids from the cysteine to the phenylalanine. Only CDR3 DNA remains: 54 bases, in frame from the first base. CDR1 and CDR2 (SGHRS, YFSETQ) derive from the germline V gene. The library was generated by the immunoSEQ multiplex PCR assay. A mixture of 60 forward primers for TCR Vbeta segments and 13 reverse primers for TCR Jbeta segments was used in the multiplex PCR. Amplification of the CDR3 region of rearranged TCR beta genes was performed with a multiplex PCR assay on genomic DNA. On the Illumina HiSeq System, the amplified TCR beta libraries were sequenced as 87-base-pair reads. As for the authors' bioinformatics: Across the 700 or so repertoires, a later analysis counted about 81 million unique TCR beta chains, roughly 11 million of which were shared by at least two donors. Raw reads were error-corrected and collapsed into unique sequences with a nearest-neighbor algorithm that merged closely related sequences to remove PCR and sequencing errors. CDR3 sequences were aligned to IMGT reference sequences to assign V, D and J gene segments. For a sequence to be retained, a match of at least six nucleotides was required to both a V gene segment and a J gene segment. Rearrangements were called productive when the CDR3 lacked stop codons and stayed in frame with V and J; all others were non-productive. Following IMGT convention, CDR3 was defined as the stretch from the second conserved V-encoded cysteine up to the conserved J-encoded phenylalanine. The earlier analysis of some 550 of the donors excluded any sequence lacking an unambiguous match to a single V gene segment. In an earlier analysis of roughly 600 of the donors, a V segment was called functional when productive rearrangements were above 56.7%, and segregating when the standard deviation between donors exceeded 5%. A statistical classification framework was built for diagnosing cytomegalovirus status from the catalog of TCR beta chain sequences. In a later analysis, TCR nucleotide sequences were compared against IMGT/GENE-DB human TR gene sequences so that V and J genes could be assigned. In a later analysis, CDR3 sequences and most-parsimonious VDJ recombination scenarios were assigned using the TCRdist pipeline. In a later analysis, each TCR beta chain was defined by its CDR3 amino acid sequence together with its V-gene family, and reads lacking a unique V-gene family were excluded. As a way to deal with suspected cross-contamination and a sequencing artifact, a later analysis dropped hundreds of nucleotide sequences that were highly shared and had low generation probability. In a later analysis, a clonal expansion index was calculated for each public chain from normalized within-repertoire ranks of inferred template counts. A later analysis computed generation probabilities with a VDJ recombination model fitted to out-of-frame rearrangements, and checked the results against IGoR. A later analysis scored TCR-TCR, TCR-HLA and TCR-CMV co-occurrence with hypergeometric tests, applying a repertoire-size bias correction to TCR pairs. A later analysis estimated false discovery rates by permuting HLA or CMV assignments 20 times. In a later analysis, co-occurring TCRs were grouped using DBSCAN, and TCRdist sequence similarity was added for clustering within HLA-allele-positive subsets. For co-occurrence clustering, repertoires with fewer than 30,000 or more than 120,000 public chains were excluded, along with a handful of repertoires with anomalous nucleotide sharing. As stored in TCRdb, this immuneACCESS dataset retains in-frame rearrangements with V and J assigned. A fraction of the clones does not appear; measured against another copy, unresolved V genes explain less than half of the discrepancy, and the remainder lacks a known reason. That table is the source of V, J and clone size, and D and trimming were worked out from the DNA. Present in this sample are around 200,000 clones, about 80% of which were seen just once. The ten largest clones add up to 0.6% to 0.7% of the sample.

The cohort was made up of about 610 healthy bone marrow donors. At the time of sampling, all cohort members were nominally healthy, though unrecorded immune exposures were likely present. The donor was CMV seronegative and was included in the group of about 350 seronegative cohort members. A peripheral blood sample was collected from each donor, and TCR beta sequencing was performed on peripheral blood mononuclear cells. The Qiagen DNeasy Blood Extraction Kit was used to extract genomic DNA from the blood cell samples. The data are from a study of cytomegalovirus exposure and HLA in healthy donors (dated by TCRdb to about 2017). Study-level background: In an earlier analysis of roughly 500 of the donors, under 300 Gb of sequence data and 90 million to 120 million unique TCR beta sequences from about 190 million T cells were reported. Roughly 310 gigabases of sequencing data and 70 million to 100 million unique TCR sequences were included in an early release covering 500 to 750 HLA-typed donors. Of the roughly 410 genotyped donors, less than 85% were placed in the genetic ancestry cluster associated with self-reported Caucasian donors. The study aimed to test whether signatures of past pathogen exposure could be identified by cataloging public T cell receptors. The study profiled the T cell repertoires of under 850 subjects by immunosequencing and related them to cytomegalovirus serostatus. Besides the first cohort of 500 to 700 subjects, a separate validation cohort made up of 120 different subjects was used. The study combined high-throughput TCR immunosequencing, statistical association of individual TCRs with disease status, and machine learning to predict cytomegalovirus infection status. A later analysis re-analyzed previously published TCR beta repertoires from several hundred donors and added high-resolution HLA genotyping to study TCR occurrence patterns. In the later analysis, no new phenotypic data were used to find candidate immune exposures; instead, reliance was placed on TCR beta sequences and their occurrence across donors. An earlier analysis of around 640 of the donors used high-throughput TCR beta sequencing to judge whether each TCR beta V gene segment behaved as functional or pseudogenic. Donor age, sex, ethnicity and CMV serostatus were compiled alongside the repertoire data. In a later genetic analysis, genome-wide SNP genotypes for 398 of the 666 donors were used, and that subset was treated as a discovery cohort. Every discovery cohort repertoire had been produced on one sequencing platform. Class I and class II HLA loci were covered by the typing at four-digit resolution. The number of typed donors differed by locus: about 620-640 for A, B, C, DRB1 and DQB1; 500 to 550 for DQA1; approximately 610 for DPA1; and around 470 for DPB1. Four to six DR-DQ haplotypes were handled as single units for association and clustering, since linkage in the cohort was strong. Across some 400 genotyped donors of the cohort, an average of about 220,000 unique TCR beta nucleotide sequences per donor were sequenced, and approximately 17% of those sequences were non-productive.

General findings and caveats noted by the study authors: In a later analysis, TCR association rates were found to vary across HLA loci, with the most associated TCRs seen for DRB1 alleles and the fewest for HLA-C alleles. The classifier was reported to diagnose cytomegalovirus status with high specificity and sensitivity in both the original and validation cohorts. HLA typing was unavailable for some donors at each locus, so association tests used only the typed subset. The study gave a list of about 150 TCR beta chains associated with cytomegalovirus. The sequencing pipeline was judged likely to have produced a cluster of highly shared sequence variants as a technical artifact. The presence/absence analyses assumed that sequencing depth was roughly uniform across donors, and that assumption may not be true. The authors suggested that the approach could potentially be extended to other disease states and immunological phenotypes. This cohort had only TCR beta chains sequenced, and the lack of alpha or paired-chain data limited which features could be detected. The 87-base-pair reads could not distinguish some IMGT-functional V segments, including TRBV6-2 and TRBV6-3, so those segments were excluded. In a later genetic analysis, fewer N-insertions in productive TCRs were reported among donors in an Asian-associated ancestry cluster than the roughly 700-donor mean. A later genetic analysis associated a missense DCLRE1C variant with V-gene and J-gene trimming of TCR beta chains, and an independent cohort replicated the association. The only immune exposure information available for the cohort was CMV serostatus. A further reported finding was that TCR beta sequences accurately predicted the HLA-A and HLA-B alleles for most subjects in the first cohort. In a later analysis, several top co-occurrence clusters were reported to appear linked to parvovirus B19, influenza, CMV and Epstein-Barr virus. Most CMV-associated TCR beta chains appeared to be HLA-restricted in a later analysis, and the HLA associations seemed to be driven largely by CMV exposure. An earlier analysis of 587 of the donors showed that most TCR beta V segments appeared in productive rearrangements either about 87% or about 30% of the time, which broadly matched IMGT annotations. Across donors, most TCR sequences were observed very rarely, whereas some public TCRs were present in many individuals. Strong co-occurrence of HLA alleles, especially DR and DQ, made assigning TCR associations to individual alleles difficult. Three of the identified cytomegalovirus-associated TCR beta chains were confirmed in vitro to be specific for cytomegalovirus antigens. A later analysis associated 15,000 to 20,000 TCR beta sequences with specific HLA alleles at a false discovery rate of 0.05. In a later analysis, HLA-associated TCR beta chains showed more clonal expansion and lower generation probabilities than non-associated chains that were equally common. About 15 rarely observed V segments, including chromosome 9 orphons, were excluded from the earlier analysis of approximately 600 of the donors because counts were too low. Correlated functional status among segregating V segments might be attributable to linkage disequilibrium, but an unknown experimental factor could not be ruled out.

This sequence originates from a boy under 18 in good health and CMV-seronegative. Rearrangement joined TRBV5-1 to TRBJ2-7; TRBD2 aligns with 10 central bases. The sequenced sample was PBMCs. CDR3 sequence: CASSLRGPSTSGFNEQYF. In nucleotides, the sequence is TGCGCCAGCAGCTTGAGGGGCCCTTCGACTAGCGGGTTCAACGAGCAGTACTTC.